Here is one TCR beta chain with its context. The data derive from a study of cytomegalovirus exposure and HLA in healthy donors. CDR1 MNHNS and CDR2 SASEGT come from the germline V gene. Trimming stripped 10 bases from V and 3 bases from J, with 19 bases between. This CDR3 has 14 residues. PCR primers comprised 60 Vbeta and 13 Jbeta primers. This table comes from immunoSEQ multiplex PCR, and its TCRdb copy is limited to in-frame clones, with some not included. The sample lists around 170,000 clones; approximately 80% were seen once. The chain combines TRBV6-1 with TRBJ2-7; D possibly corresponds to TRBD2 (6 bases). The receptor's source is a girl aged 5-17 years in good health and CMV-seropositive. The sample consisted of PBMCs. The CDR3 here is CATRRDAISYEQYF. The DNA of the CDR3 is TGTGCCACACGGAGGGACGCCATTAGCTACGAGCAGTACTTC.